The clone carrying this T cell receptor beta chain is classed as medium-sized (0.01 to 0.1%). What it binds is not known. This specimen belongs to a study of cytomegalovirus exposure and HLA in healthy donors. Study-wide findings and caveats: Presence/absence analyses assumed roughly uniform sequencing depth across donors, which may not hold.

13 Jbeta primers and 60 Vbeta primers were used for the PCR. Assay: immunoSEQ multiplex PCR; the TCRdb copy retains only in-frame clones and omits some. The sample lists some 80,000 clones, more than 50% seen once, with under 4.5% in the top ten. CDR1 SGHDN and CDR2 FVKESK come from the germline V gene. With 4 bases clipped from V and 2 bases from J, the junction kept 2 bases outside the gene matches. The CDR3 covers 15 residues. The V gene is TRBV14, the J gene TRBJ2-6, with 7 bases fitting TRBD1. The TCR sequence derives from a male donor in good health and CMV-seropositive. The sample comprised PBMCs. The DNA for the CDR3 is TGTGCCAGCAGCCCGACAGGGACTGGGGCCAACGTCCTGACTTTC. This codes for CASSPTGTGANVLTF.